The 21 T cell receptor beta chains below all came from one sample that was sequenced in a study of identical twins. Using its own MiXCR run on the 5' RACE reads, TCRdb lists one record per CDR3 protein. The sample consists of about 100,000 distinct CDR3 sequences, 5.9% of them appearing once. Input material: memory T cells sorted from blood. The source is a woman aged 45-59 years in good health.

This clonotype was picked up many times. This chain uses TRBV27 with TRBJ2-1; D gene unclear. CDR3 length: 15 residues. Trimming removed 0 bases at V and 9 bases at J, with 15 bases between. Germline CDR1 MNHEY, CDR2 SMNVEV (reference sequence). The CDR3 DNA follows: TGTGCCAGCAGTTTATCGACCCCCACTAAGGGTGAGCAGTTCTTC. Protein product: CASSLSTPTKGEQFF.

Ten or more counts support this clonotype. The chain carries TRBV2 and TRBJ2-5; D is unclear. CDR3 length: 17 residues. Germline V CDR1 and CDR2: SNHLY, FYNNEI. V was shortened by 3 bases and J by 0 bases, with 17 bases between the two germline ends. Here the CDR3 DNA reads TGTGCCAGCAGTGAGGTTTGGCAGGATAAGTACCAAGAGACCCAGTACTTC. Translation: CASSEVWQDKYQETQYF.

This clonotype was detected a few times. CDR3 sequence reads: CASTGGLLAGTDTQYF. Here the CDR3 DNA reads TGCGCCAGCACTGGCGGACTGCTAGCGGGCACAGATACGCAGTATTTT. The V and J genes are TRBV4-1 and TRBJ2-3, with 7 bases matching TRBD2. CDR1 and CDR2 from the germline V gene are MGHRA and YSYEKL. The CDR3 consists of 16 residues. The V gene end was trimmed by 7 bases and the J gene end by 1 base; junction bases not matched to a gene: 11.

This clonotype appeared many times. The gene calls are TRBV4-1 and TRBJ1-1; D is possibly TRBD1 (6 bases). The CDR3 is made up of 16 amino acids. CDR1 is MGHRA, CDR2 YSYEKL, per germline. Trimming took off 4 bases at V and 1 base at J, with 16 bases between the two ends. The CDR3 loop reads CASSRILGQRNTEAFF. The DNA for the CDR3 is TGCGCCAGCAGCCGAATTCTAGGACAGAGGAACACTGAAGCTTTCTTT.

This clonotype came up many times. The chain employs TRBV20-1 and TRBJ2-5; TRBD2 agrees at 14 bases. The CDR3 loop spans 16 amino acids. The ends lost 0 bases at V and 7 bases at J; junction bases unmatched: 7. From germline, CDR1 is DFQATT and CDR2 SNEGSKA (reference sequence). This CDR3 reads CSARDRLAGGLGTQYF. For the CDR3, the DNA is TGCAGTGCTAGAGATCGACTAGCGGGAGGGCTCGGGACCCAGTACTTC.

This clonotype was seen more than once but under ten times. The V and J genes are TRBV5-1 and TRBJ1-2, with 8 nucleotides matching TRBD1. Germline values: CDR1 SGHRS, CDR2 YFSETQ. CDR3 length: 14 residues. J lost 4 bases, V lost 0 bases, and 2 bases had no gene match. DNA of the CDR3: TGCGCCAGCAGCTTGGACAGGGGGTTCTATGGCTACACCTTC. It specifies CASSLDRGFYGYTF.

This clonotype was observed at least ten times. This chain joins TRBV7-9 and TRBJ2-3; the D is unclear. Germline-derived CDR1 and CDR2 are SEHNR and FQNEAQ (reference sequence). The V end lost 1 base, the J end lost 2 bases, and 7 bases lay between the germline ends. The CDR3 loop spans 14 amino acids. CDR3 sequence (DNA): TGTGCCAGCAGCTTAGACAGTTCCACAGATACGCAGTATTTT. This gives the protein CASSLDSSTDTQYF.

The chain couples TRBV5-4 to TRBJ2-5; D unclear. Germline lookup yields CDR1 SGHNT and CDR2 YYREEE (reference sequence). Trimming pared 4 bases from V and 3 bases from J, leaving 10 bases between. The CDR3 is made up of 13 amino acids. DNA for the CDR3: TGTGCCAGCAGCCCGCCGGACGAAGAGACCCAGTACTTC. Protein sequence: CASSPPDEETQYF.

The V and J genes are TRBV20-1 and TRBJ2-7, with 9 bases identical to TRBD2. Germline assignment: CDR1 DFQATT and CDR2 SNEGSKA (reference sequence). The CDR3 has 16 amino acids. The ends lost 3 bases at V and 0 bases at J; junction bases unmatched: 9. CDR3 sequence: CSARDVTSGSSYEQYF. In nucleotides, the CDR3 is TGCAGTGCTAGGGATGTGACTAGCGGAAGCTCCTACGAGCAGTACTTC.

V is TRBV12-3 or TRBV12-4 and J is TRBJ1-1; D gene ambiguous. Deletions cut 5 bases from V and 3 bases from J, with 10 bases between. The CDR3 runs to 13 residues. CDR3 DNA: TGTGCCAGCAGTCTGCTCCGGGACACTGAAGCTTTCTTT. This codes for CASSLLRDTEAFF.

This clonotype was seen at least ten times. The CDR3 nucleotides read TGTGCCAGCAGCCCTCCTCCGGGACTAGTAGAGACCCAGTACTTC. Protein product: CASSPPPGLVETQYF. The chain combines TRBV12-3 or TRBV12-4 with TRBJ2-5, with 8 bases lining up with TRBD2. This CDR3 comprises 15 residues. V lost 6 bases and J lost 4; bases outside the gene matches: 10.

This clonotype appeared many times. V gene TRBV30 combines with J gene TRBJ1-4; D uncertain. V dropped 4 bases and J dropped 1 base, with 10 bases sitting between them. This CDR3 spans 14 amino acids. CDR1 is GTSNPN and CDR2 is SVGIG in the germline V gene (reference sequence). The CDR3 spells CAWNPRRTNEKLFF. The DNA for the CDR3 is TGTGCCTGGAATCCCCGGCGAACTAATGAAAAACTGTTTTTT.

This clonotype was seen at least ten times. The gene calls are TRBV6-2 or TRBV6-3 and TRBJ2-1; a weak D match, TRBD2 (5 bases). The CDR3 totals 16 residues. Trimming took 2 bases from V and 3 from J, leaving 14 bases between them. CDR1 is MNHEY, CDR2 SVGEGT, per germline. CDR3 coding DNA: TGTGCCAGCAGTTACGGAAGCGGTTGGGGCTACAATGAGCAGTTCTTC. Protein sequence: CASSYGSGWGYNEQFF.

In this sample, this clonotype turned up many times. This sequence joins TRBV5-1 and TRBJ2-1; D call uncertain. With 2 bases removed from V and 7 bases from J, the gap between germline ends came to 13 bases. The CDR3 extends over 14 amino acids. The germline V gene encodes CDR1 SGHRS and CDR2 YFSETQ. CDR3: CASSLIREGNEQFF. Here the CDR3 DNA reads TGCGCCAGCAGCTTAATTAGAGAAGGTAATGAGCAGTTCTTC.

In its sample, this clonotype was seen many times. V gene TRBV29-1 combines with J gene TRBJ2-5; 10 bases agree with TRBD1. Germline CDR1 reads SQVTM; CDR2 reads ANQGSEA. Trimming took 7 bases from V and 5 from J; bases not matched to a gene: 4. The CDR3 is made up of 12 amino acids. The CDR3: CSATGGFETQYF. The CDR3 DNA reads TGCAGCGCGACAGGGGGCTTTGAGACCCAGTACTTC.

This clonotype was counted many times. This chain uses TRBV24-1 with TRBJ2-2, with D hard to call. CDR1 is KGHDR, CDR2 SFDVKD, per germline. Between the trimmed V and J ends, which lost 5 bases and 7 bases, there was a span of 7 bases. The CDR3 is 12 amino acids. CDR3: CATSGNRGELFF. CDR3 sequence (DNA): TGTGCCACCAGTGGAAACCGCGGGGAGCTGTTTTTT.

The sample holds many counts of this clonotype. The chain is built from TRBV3-1 and TRBJ2-3; weak D call: TRBD1 (6 bases). From germline, CDR1 is LGHDT and CDR2 YNNKEL (reference sequence). Trimming removed 2 bases from V and 6 bases from J, with 12 bases in between. The CDR3 is 14 residues long. DNA for the CDR3: TGTGCCAGCAGCCAAACAGGGTTGGCGGATACGCAGTATTTT. It translates to CASSQTGLADTQYF.

This clonotype occurred many times. As DNA, the CDR3 is TGTGCCAGCAGCCCATGGGTAGGGACAGGAGGGACTGAAGCTTTCTTT. Translated: CASSPWVGTGGTEAFF. The chain joins TRBV9 to TRBJ1-1; 8 positions agree with TRBD1. V dropped 4 bases and J dropped 5; count of bases not matched to a gene: 13. Germline CDR1 is SGDLS and CDR2 is YYNGEE. The length of the CDR3 is 16 residues.

The sample holds many counts of this clonotype. This chain uses TRBV10-3 with TRBJ1-3; D is ambiguous. The CDR3 is made up of 15 amino acids. Germline V gives CDR1 ENHRY, CDR2 SYGVKD. Trimming shortened V by 6 bases and J by 0 bases, and 12 bases separated the two germline ends. The CDR3 loop is CAISEGPSSGNTIYF. The CDR3 nucleotides read TGTGCCATCAGCGAAGGACCGAGCTCTGGAAACACCATATATTTT.

CDR3 DNA sequence: TGTGCCAGCAGCTTCGACACGGATACGCAGTATTTT. Translated, it gives CASSFDTDTQYF. The V and J genes are TRBV11-3 and TRBJ2-3; unclear D gene. This CDR3 has 12 residues. Per the germline V gene, CDR1 is SGHNT and CDR2 is YENEEA. Trimming took 3 bases from V and 6 from J, leaving 7 bases between them.

There are many counts of this clonotype. The chain uses TRBV24-1 and TRBJ2-7, with D unresolved. The germline gives CDR1 KGHDR, CDR2 SFDVKD. The CDR3 sequence is 13 residues long. Between the trimmed V and J ends, which lost 5 bases and 3 bases, there was a span of 10 bases. The CDR3 sequence: CATSGSTSYEQYF. CDR3 coding DNA: TGTGCCACCAGTGGGTCTACCAGCTACGAGCAGTACTTC.